This T cell receptor beta chain comes out of a study of T cell responses to AZD1222 COVID-19 vaccine. CDR1 is SGHDN and CDR2 is FVKESK in the germline V gene. Trimming shortened V by 1 base and J by 4 bases, and 7 bases separated the two germline ends. This CDR3 has 14 amino acids. A note on this clone: Its target is not known. At the DNA level, this CDR3 is encoded by other sequences in the same sample as well.

TCRdb's table, derived via immunoSEQ multiplex PCR, lists solely in-frame clones and lacks some. Among around 130,000 clones, 88% were seen once, and the ten largest hold 7.6%. Study-level results: The sample set comprised mostly white British donors with more females, and clonal diversity was possibly underestimated.

This TCR derives from an adult in good health. The chain joins TRBV14 to TRBJ2-2; unclear D gene. Sequences were derived from peripheral blood, sampled on day 0 of AZD1222 vaccination. The CDR3 loop reads CASSQVYGTGELFF. The DNA for the CDR3 is TGTGCCAGCAGCCAAGTTTACGGCACCGGGGAGCTGTTTTTT.